This is a list of T cell receptor beta chains from one sample in a study of early T cells in non-severe SARS-CoV-2 infection. TCRdb analysed the 5' RACE reads with MiXCR anew, one entry per CDR3 protein. The sample includes tens of thousands of distinct CDR3 sequences, 12% seen only once; the top ten take 1.5% to 2%. The sample consisted of whole blood. The source is an adult who was a healthcare worker with PCR-confirmed SARS-CoV-2 infection or an uninfected control (not recorded which). Both conserved end residues are part of each CDR3. The order of the fields is clone size, J gene, V gene, D gene, CDR3 DNA, CDR3 protein. A D gene is named only where the DNA matches it firmly. The size of a clone is reported for some rows only, either as once, few or many, or as a class for expanded clones.

clone_size: .
j_call: TRBJ2-1
v_call: TRBV14
d_call: .
cdr3_nt: TGTGCCAGCAGCCAAGTAAGGCAGGGGGGCGAGCAGTTCTTC
cdr3_aa: CASSQVRQGGEQFF

clone_size: few
j_call: TRBJ2-1
v_call: TRBV4-1
d_call: .
cdr3_nt: TGCGCCAGCAGCCAACACATGGGGAACAATGAGCAGTTCTTC
cdr3_aa: CASSQHMGNNEQFF

clone_size: .
j_call: TRBJ1-3
v_call: TRBV7-9
d_call: .
cdr3_nt: TGTGCCAGCAACGACAACAGGCTTGCGTCTGAAAACACCATATATTTT
cdr3_aa: CASNDNRLASENTIYF

clone_size: .
j_call: TRBJ1-6
v_call: TRBV11-2
d_call: TRBD1
cdr3_nt: TGTGCCAGCAGCTCAGGGGGCGCGGTACCCCTCCACTTT
cdr3_aa: CASSSGGAVPLHF

clone_size: few
j_call: TRBJ2-7
v_call: TRBV7-2
d_call: .
cdr3_nt: TGTGCCAGCAGCTTAATGTTCGGGGGTCGATACTCCTACGAGCAGTACTTC
cdr3_aa: CASSLMFGGRYSYEQYF

clone_size: few
j_call: TRBJ2-1
v_call: TRBV7-6
d_call: TRBD2
cdr3_nt: TGTGCCAGCAGCTTATCCGGGGGGGCCTTCGATGAGCAGTTCTTC
cdr3_aa: CASSLSGGAFDEQFF

clone_size: .
j_call: TRBJ1-2
v_call: TRBV6-1
d_call: TRBD1
cdr3_nt: TGTGCCAGCAGTGAACTTGGCCCAGGGGGGCACTATGGCTACACCTTC
cdr3_aa: CASSELGPGGHYGYTF

clone_size: .
j_call: TRBJ2-7
v_call: TRBV4-2
d_call: .
cdr3_nt: TGTGCCAGCAGCCAAGAAACAGGAGGTCCTCACGAGCAGTACTTC
cdr3_aa: CASSQETGGPHEQYF

clone_size: many
j_call: TRBJ2-5
v_call: TRBV7-9
d_call: .
cdr3_nt: TGTGCCAGCAGCTCCCCCCGGGACCTAGGAGAGACCCAGTACTTC
cdr3_aa: CASSSPRDLGETQYF

clone_size: few
j_call: TRBJ2-5
v_call: TRBV25-1
d_call: TRBD1
cdr3_nt: TGTGCCAGCAGCCCTTTCAACGACAGGGAAGAGACCCAGTACTTC
cdr3_aa: CASSPFNDREETQYF

clone_size: .
j_call: TRBJ1-1
v_call: TRBV12-3/TRBV12-4
d_call: .
cdr3_nt: TGTGCCAGCAGCCATGGCACTGAAGCTTTCTTT
cdr3_aa: CASSHGTEAFF

clone_size: .
j_call: TRBJ2-7
v_call: TRBV5-4
d_call: .
cdr3_nt: TGTGCCAGCAGCGACCCACCGTTATCATTCGAGCAGTACTTC
cdr3_aa: CASSDPPLSFEQYF

clone_size: few
j_call: TRBJ1-2
v_call: TRBV20-1
d_call: .
cdr3_nt: TGCAGTGCTAGAGATCTGGGCTATGGCTACACCTTC
cdr3_aa: CSARDLGYGYTF

clone_size: many
j_call: TRBJ2-3
v_call: TRBV19
d_call: TRBD2
cdr3_nt: TGTGCCAGTGGCCCAGCGGGAAGCACAGATACGCAGTATTTT
cdr3_aa: CASGPAGSTDTQYF

clone_size: many
j_call: TRBJ1-2
v_call: TRBV6-6
d_call: TRBD1
cdr3_nt: TGTGCCAGCAGTTTCCGCGCGACAGGGGCCACAGCTAACTATGGCTACACCTTC
cdr3_aa: CASSFRATGATANYGYTF

clone_size: many
j_call: TRBJ1-2
v_call: TRBV3-1
d_call: TRBD1
cdr3_nt: TGTGCCAGCAGCCAAGAAAGGGGATGGACAGGGGACCTATATAACTATGGCTACACCTTC
cdr3_aa: CASSQERGWTGDLYNYGYTF

clone_size: .
j_call: TRBJ1-1
v_call: TRBV29-1
d_call: .
cdr3_nt: TGCAGCGCTACCGACCGGGGCCGCACTGAAGCTTTCTTT
cdr3_aa: CSATDRGRTEAFF

clone_size: many
j_call: TRBJ2-6
v_call: TRBV20-1
d_call: .
cdr3_nt: TGCAGTGCTAGAGTCTCTGGGGCCAACGTCCTGACTTTC
cdr3_aa: CSARVSGANVLTF

clone_size: many
j_call: TRBJ1-2
v_call: TRBV6-5
d_call: TRBD1
cdr3_nt: TGTGCCAGCAGGCTCGGGACAGATTCTAACTATGGCTACACCTTC
cdr3_aa: CASRLGTDSNYGYTF

clone_size: many
j_call: TRBJ1-1
v_call: TRBV7-2
d_call: .
cdr3_nt: TGTGCCAGCAGCCCCGCCGGCAGGCCAGAGGACACTGAAGCTTTCTTT
cdr3_aa: CASSPAGRPEDTEAFF

clone_size: .
j_call: TRBJ1-4
v_call: TRBV15
d_call: .
cdr3_nt: TGTGCCACCAGCAGAGTTTCGGGGAGTAATGAAAAACTGTTTTTT
cdr3_aa: CATSRVSGSNEKLFF

clone_size: many
j_call: TRBJ2-7
v_call: TRBV20-1
d_call: .
cdr3_nt: TGCAGTGCGTCCGGGACGAGAGATTACGAGCAGTACTTC
cdr3_aa: CSASGTRDYEQYF